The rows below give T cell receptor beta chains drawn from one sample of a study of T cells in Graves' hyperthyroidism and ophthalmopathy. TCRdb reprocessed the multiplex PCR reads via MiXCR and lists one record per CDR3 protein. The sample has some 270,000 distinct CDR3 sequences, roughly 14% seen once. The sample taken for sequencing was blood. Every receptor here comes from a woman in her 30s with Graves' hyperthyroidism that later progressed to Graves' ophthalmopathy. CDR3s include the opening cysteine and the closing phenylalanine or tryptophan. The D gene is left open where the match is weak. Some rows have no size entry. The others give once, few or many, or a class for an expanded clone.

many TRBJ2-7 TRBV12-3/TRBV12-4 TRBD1 TGTGCCAGCAGTTTATGGGACAGCTCCTACGAGCAGTACTTC CASSLWDSSYEQYF
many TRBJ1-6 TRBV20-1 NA TGCAGTGCTAGGGAGGACGGAGATAATTCACCCCTCCACTTT CSAREDGDNSPLHF
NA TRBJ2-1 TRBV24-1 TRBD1 TGTGCCACCAGTGACCCTGGGACAGGTGGGGATGAGCAGTTCTTC CATSDPGTGGDEQFF
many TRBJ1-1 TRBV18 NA TGTGCCAGCTCACCACCCCACACCCTGTCCATGAACACTGAAGCTTTCTTT CASSPPHTLSMNTEAFF
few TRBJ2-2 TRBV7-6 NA TGTGCCAGCAGCTTTTTGTTCTCAGTAGGATTCGGTCCCGGGGAGCTGTTTTTT CASSFLFSVGFGPGELFF
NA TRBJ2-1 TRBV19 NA TGTGCCAGTAGCCAGCCCCCACGGGTCAATGAGCAGTTCTTC CASSQPPRVNEQFF
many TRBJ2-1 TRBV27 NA TGTGCCAGCAGTCGACTGGACGAGCAGTTCTTC CASSRLDEQFF
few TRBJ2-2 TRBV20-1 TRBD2 TGCAGTGCTAGAGATGGGACTACGAACACCGGGGAGCTGTTTTTT CSARDGTTNTGELFF
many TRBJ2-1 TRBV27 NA TGTGCCAGCAGTCCGTATAGCGGTTACAATGAGCAGTTCTTC CASSPYSGYNEQFF
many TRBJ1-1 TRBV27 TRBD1 TGTGCCAGCAGTTTATCCCGGACAGGGGCTGAAGCTTTCTTT CASSLSRTGAEAFF
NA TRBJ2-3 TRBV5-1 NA TGCGCCAGCAGCCCCGGACTCTACACAGATACGCAGTATTTT CASSPGLYTDTQYF
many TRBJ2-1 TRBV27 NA TGTGCCAGCAGTGCCCGACAGATAATGACCTACAATGAGCAGTTCTTC CASSARQIMTYNEQFF
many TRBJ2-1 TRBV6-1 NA TGTGCCAGCAAAAGGAGGGACACCAGACACTACAATGAGCAGTTCTTC CASKRRDTRHYNEQFF
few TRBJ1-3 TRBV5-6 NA TGTGCCAGCAGCTTGATTCCCGGGGCCGACTCTGGAAACACCATATATTTT CASSLIPGADSGNTIYF
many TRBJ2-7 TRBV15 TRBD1 TGTGCCGTTGGGCCCCGGGACAGAGTCTACGAGCAGTACTTC CAVGPRDRVYEQYF
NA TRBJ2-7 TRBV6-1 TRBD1 TGTGCCAACACCCTTAGGACAGGTATCTCCTACGAGCAGTACTTC CANTLRTGISYEQYF
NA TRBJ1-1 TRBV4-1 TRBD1 TGCGGCAGCAGCCAAGTGGCAGGGGGCGGGGGAGCTTTCTTT CGSSQVAGGGGAFF
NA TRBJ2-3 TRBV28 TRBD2 TGTGCCAGCAGTCCCAGCGGGGGGGCTCGCACAGATACGCAGTATTTT CASSPSGGARTDTQYF
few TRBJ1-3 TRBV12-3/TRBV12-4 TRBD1 TGTGCCAGCAGGGACAGGTCTGGAAACACCATATATTTT CASRDRSGNTIYF
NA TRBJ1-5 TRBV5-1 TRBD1 TGCGCCAGCAGCGCTGGGACAGGGAGAGGACAGCCCCAGCATTTT CASSAGTGRGQPQHF
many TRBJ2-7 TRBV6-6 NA TGTGCCAGCAGTTACTCGGAGGGGGTCTCCTACGAGCAGTACTTC CASSYSEGVSYEQYF
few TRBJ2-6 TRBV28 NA TGTGCCAGCAGTCCCTCGGGACGGCGGTTCTCTGGGGCCAACGTCCTGACTTTC CASSPSGRRFSGANVLTF
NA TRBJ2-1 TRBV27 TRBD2 TGTGCCAGCAGTCCCCTCCTAGCGGGAGGCGGAGGTGAGCAGTTCTTC CASSPLLAGGGGEQFF
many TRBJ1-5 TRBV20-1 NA TGCAGTGCAACTTCCGGGACGGTTAGCAATCAGCCCCAGCATTTT CSATSGTVSNQPQHF
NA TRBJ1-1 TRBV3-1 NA TGTGCCAGCGTGGACATCCCCAGGGGCACTGAAGCTTTCTTT CASVDIPRGTEAFF
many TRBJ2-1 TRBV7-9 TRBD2 TGTGCCAGCAGCCGACTAGCGGGAGCTCGCAATGAGCAGTTCTTC CASSRLAGARNEQFF
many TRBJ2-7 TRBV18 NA TGTGCCAGCTCACGAACTAGGGACCCCTACGAGCAGTACTTC CASSRTRDPYEQYF
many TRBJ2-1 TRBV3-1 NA TGTGCCAGCAGCCAGTGGCAGGGCCGGAATGAGCAGTTCTTC CASSQWQGRNEQFF
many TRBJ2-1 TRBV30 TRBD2 TGTGCCTGGAGCTTAGGGACTAGCGGGAGCTCTGAGCAGTTCTTC CAWSLGTSGSSEQFF
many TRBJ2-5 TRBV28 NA TGTGCCAGCTCACAAGACCTAGGGGGAGGGCAAGAGACCCAGTACTTC CASSQDLGGGQETQYF
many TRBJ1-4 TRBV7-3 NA TGTGCCAGCAGCTTACGGGGGCGGGAAAAACTGTTTTTT CASSLRGREKLFF
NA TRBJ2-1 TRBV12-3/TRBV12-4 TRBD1 TGTGCCAGCAGTGCGGACAGGAGAATTAACAATGAGCAGTTCTTC CASSADRRINNEQFF
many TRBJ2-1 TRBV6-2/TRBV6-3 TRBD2 TGTGCCAGCAGTTACACACTAGCGGGGTACAATGAGCAGTTCTTC CASSYTLAGYNEQFF
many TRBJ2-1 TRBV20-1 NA TGCAGTGCTCGAGGGACGGGGGCCTCCTACAATGAGCAGTTCTTC CSARGTGASYNEQFF
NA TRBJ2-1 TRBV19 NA TGTGCCAGTAGTATCCGGGCGGGAAGAGGTGACAATGAGCAGTTCTTC CASSIRAGRGDNEQFF
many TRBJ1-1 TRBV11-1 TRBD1 TGTGCCAGCAGCGCTCTCGACAGGGGGCAATTCGCTGAAGCTTTCTTT CASSALDRGQFAEAFF
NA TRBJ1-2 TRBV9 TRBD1 TGTGCCAGCAGCGTAGAGGCGGGACAGACCTCAGGCTACACCTTC CASSVEAGQTSGYTF
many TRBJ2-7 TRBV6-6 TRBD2 TGTGCCAGCAGTTACTCCCTGACTAGCGGGAGGGACGAGCAGTACTTC CASSYSLTSGRDEQYF
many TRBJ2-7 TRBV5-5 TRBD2 TGTGCCAGCAGCCCTCTCGCCCCTCGACTAGCGGCCTACGAGCAGTACTTC CASSPLAPRLAAYEQYF
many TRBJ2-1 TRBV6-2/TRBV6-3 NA TGTGCCAGCAGTTACAGCTCCTACAATGAGCAGTTCTTC CASSYSSYNEQFF
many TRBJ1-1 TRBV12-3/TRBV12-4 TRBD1 TGTGCCAGCAGTTTAGGAGGGGGCTATTTGAACACTGAAGCTTTCTTT CASSLGGGYLNTEAFF
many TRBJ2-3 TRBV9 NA TGTGCCAGCAGCGTAGTAGGCCTAGCAGCTGATACGCAGTATTTT CASSVVGLAADTQYF